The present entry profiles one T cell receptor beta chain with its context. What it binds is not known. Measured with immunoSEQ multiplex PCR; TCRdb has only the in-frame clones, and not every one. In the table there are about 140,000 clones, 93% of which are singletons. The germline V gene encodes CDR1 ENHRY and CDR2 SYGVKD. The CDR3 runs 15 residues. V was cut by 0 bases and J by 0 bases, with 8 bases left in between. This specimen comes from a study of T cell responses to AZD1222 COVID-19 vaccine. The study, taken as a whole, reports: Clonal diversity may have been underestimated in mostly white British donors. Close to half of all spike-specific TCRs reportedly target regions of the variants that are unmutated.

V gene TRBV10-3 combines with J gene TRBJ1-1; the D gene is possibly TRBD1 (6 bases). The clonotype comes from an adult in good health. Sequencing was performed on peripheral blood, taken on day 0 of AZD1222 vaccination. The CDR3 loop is CAISESQGMNTEAFF. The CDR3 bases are TGTGCCATCAGTGAGTCACAGGGCATGAACACTGAAGCTTTCTTT.